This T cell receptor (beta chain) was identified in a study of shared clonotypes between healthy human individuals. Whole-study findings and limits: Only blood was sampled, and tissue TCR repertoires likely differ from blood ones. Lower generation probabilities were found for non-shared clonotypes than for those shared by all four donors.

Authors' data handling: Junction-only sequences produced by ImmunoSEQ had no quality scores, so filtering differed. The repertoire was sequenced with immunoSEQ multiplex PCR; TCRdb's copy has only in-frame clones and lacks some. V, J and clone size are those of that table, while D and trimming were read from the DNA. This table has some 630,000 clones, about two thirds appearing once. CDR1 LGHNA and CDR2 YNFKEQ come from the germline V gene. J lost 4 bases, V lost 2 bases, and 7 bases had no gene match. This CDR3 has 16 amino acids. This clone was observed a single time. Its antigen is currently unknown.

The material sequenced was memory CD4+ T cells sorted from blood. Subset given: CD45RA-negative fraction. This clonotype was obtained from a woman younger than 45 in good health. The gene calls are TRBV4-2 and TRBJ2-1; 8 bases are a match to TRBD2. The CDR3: CASSQSLAEKYNEQFF. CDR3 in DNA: TGTGCCAGCAGCCAATCACTAGCGGAAAAGTACAATGAGCAGTTCTTC.